A single T cell receptor (beta chain) is shown here with its context. This entry comes from a study of T cells in tumors after PD-1 blockade. About the study: Patients received pembrolizumab 200 mg every 3 weeks or cemiplimab 350 mg every 2 weeks.

The table came from immunoSEQ multiplex PCR; TCRdb's copy has only in-frame clones and leaves some out. The sample shows about 47,000 clones, 65% to 80% of them seen only once. This CDR3 is built from 17 residues. Between the trimmed V and J ends, which lost 2 bases and 7 bases, there was a span of 22 bases. Germline V gene sequence: CDR1 SGHRS, CDR2 YFSETQ. The rearrangement uses TRBV5-1 and TRBJ1-3, with D maybe TRBD1 (5 bases). This sample comprised PBMCs, obtained before anti-PD-1 therapy. The sequence was collected from a human donor with advanced basal cell or squamous cell carcinoma (not recorded which). The CDR3 DNA follows: TGCGCCAGCAGCTTTTCCCCCTTGGGGGATTACGGGAACACCATATATTTT. As protein: CASSFSPLGDYGNTIYF.